Described below is a single T cell receptor (beta chain) sequence and its context. CDR1 is MNHEY and CDR2 is SVGAGI in the germline V gene. Deletions cut 5 bases from V and 3 bases from J, with 8 bases between. The CDR3 loop spans 12 amino acids. The source of the sample is a study of shared clonotypes between healthy human individuals. Produced via immunoSEQ multiplex PCR; TCRdb's table is partial and in-frame only. Among 2 million to 2.5 million clones listed, nearly 97% were seen once. Sequencing input: naive CD4+ T cells sorted from blood. This sample's subset: CD45RA+ positively selected. The rearrangement joins TRBV6-5 to TRBJ2-7; TRBD2 might be the D (5 bases). The receptor comes from a man aged 18-30 years in good health. CDR3 loop: CASSRENYEQYF. The CDR3 DNA reads TGTGCCAGCAGTCGGGAAAACTACGAGCAGTACTTC.